The T cell receptor beta chain described here comes from a study of identical twins. Study outcomes and limitations: Fewer insertions characterized abundant cord blood beta clonotypes, whereas memory repertoires showed none.

V was pared by 3 bases and J by 8 bases, with 16 bases of the junction left unmatched. CDR3 length: 17 residues. CDR1 is MNHEY, CDR2 SMNVEV, per germline (reference sequence). TCRdb re-called the 5' RACE reads through MiXCR, storing one row per CDR3 protein. Seen here are under 900,000 distinct CDR3 sequences, roughly 12% observed once, and the top ten hold around 1.5%. Turning to this clonotype: No antigen is known for it.

This same sample was also taken into another study, of yellow fever vaccine responses in identical twins.

The source is a woman under 30 in good health. The chain joins TRBV27 to TRBJ2-1, with 7 bases identical to TRBD2. Source material: PBMCs. CDR3 sequence reads: CASSFSSGDLGVDEQFF. Here the CDR3 DNA reads TGTGCCAGCAGTTTTTCCAGCGGGGACTTAGGGGTAGATGAGCAGTTCTTC.